Each of the 24 T cell receptor beta chains below was sequenced from the same sample in a study of T cells after yellow fever vaccination. TCRdb re-called the 5' RACE reads through MiXCR, storing one row per CDR3 protein. The sample lists hundreds of thousands of distinct CDR3 sequences; roughly 14% were seen once. The specimen was PBMCs, collected on the day of the yellow fever booster vaccination. The receptors were sampled from a man aged 25-45 years who received the YFV17D yellow fever vaccine.

This clonotype showed up just a few times. The chain couples TRBV20-1 to TRBJ1-2, with D unresolved. The CDR3 consists of 13 residues. Germline CDR1 DFQATT, CDR2 SNEGSKA (reference sequence). CDR3 coding DNA: TGCAGGCCGGATAGCGGTGGTACTAGGGGCTACACCTTC. It is translated as CRPDSGGTRGYTF.

This clonotype was counted many times. This chain connects TRBV9 to TRBJ2-2; 7 nucleotides line up with TRBD2. The V gene end was trimmed by 3 bases and the J gene end by 4 bases; junction bases not matched to a gene: 6. This CDR3 region has 15 residues. Germline lookup yields CDR1 SGDLS and CDR2 YYNGEE. The CDR3 sequence: CASSAGGFGTGELFF. Here the CDR3 DNA reads TGTGCCAGCAGCGCGGGGGGTTTTGGCACCGGGGAGCTGTTTTTT.

The chain combines TRBV6-1 with TRBJ2-7; 11 bases line up with TRBD1. The CDR3 has 17 residues. With V trimmed by 4 bases and J by 2 bases, 10 bases remained unmatched. The germline V gene encodes CDR1 MNHNS and CDR2 SASEGT. The CDR3 DNA reads as TGTGCCAGCAGTGGATTAGCCCGGGACAGGGGGACCTACGAGCAGTACTTC. It is translated as CASSGLARDRGTYEQYF.

This clonotype came up a few times. The V and J genes are TRBV20-1 and TRBJ1-5, with D unclear. This CDR3 is 14 amino acids long. Germline V CDR1 and CDR2: DFQATT, SNEGSKA (reference sequence). Trimming stripped 1 base from V and 4 bases from J, with 11 bases between. The CDR3 DNA follows: TGCAGTGCTAGAGGCGACTTATGGAATCAGCCCCAGCATTTT. It is translated as CSARGDLWNQPQHF.

V usage is TRBV6-1 and J usage is TRBJ2-7, with 7 bases matching TRBD2. Germline V gene sequence: CDR1 MNHNS, CDR2 SASEGT. This CDR3 is built from 14 residues. With 6 bases clipped from V and 0 bases from J, the junction kept 5 bases outside the gene matches. CDR3 in DNA: TGTGCCAGCAGCCCTGCGGGGGTCTCCTACGAGCAGTACTTC. Protein product: CASSPAGVSYEQYF.

V gene TRBV29-1 combines with J gene TRBJ2-1; TRBD2 matches 11 bases. Trimming cost V 5 bases and J 5 bases; bases outside gene matches: 5. Germline CDR1 reads SQVTM; CDR2 reads ANQGSEA. The CDR3 is made up of 14 amino acids. The CDR3: CSVMKGLADNEQFF. CDR3 in DNA: TGCAGCGTTATGAAGGGACTAGCGGACAATGAGCAGTTCTTC.

This clonotype came up a few times. The rearrangement links TRBV4-2 to TRBJ2-1; 7 bases agree with TRBD2. Germline CDR1 and CDR2: LGHNA and YNFKEQ. The V gene end was trimmed by 2 bases and the J gene end by 16 bases; junction bases not matched to a gene: 14. The CDR3 has 14 residues. CDR3 amino acids: CASSQIGYGGSSFF. In nucleotides, the CDR3 is TGTGCCAGCAGCCAAATAGGTTATGGCGGGAGTTCATTCTTC.

The chain links TRBV9 to TRBJ2-5; tentatively, D is TRBD2 (6 bases). The CDR3 has 18 residues. V lost 4 bases, J lost 2 bases, and 24 bases lay in between. Germline loops: CDR1 SGDLS, CDR2 YYNGEE. CDR3 sequence: CASSSPFLTSNLQETQYF. In DNA, the CDR3 is TGTGCCAGCAGCTCCCCCTTCCTCACTAGCAACCTGCAAGAGACCCAGTACTTC.

V and J are TRBV5-1 and TRBJ2-5, with 7 positions matching TRBD2. Per germline, CDR1 SGHRS and CDR2 YFSETQ. CDR3 length equals 15 residues. V was clipped by 3 bases and J by 1 base; unmatched bases: 6. For the CDR3, the DNA is TGCGCCAGCAGCTCGGGGCGGACTAGCCAAGAGACCCAGTACTTC. It specifies CASSSGRTSQETQYF.

The CDR3 reads CATSALSSGDYNEQFF. In DNA form, the CDR3 reads TGTGCCACCAGTGCCCTTTCGAGCGGGGACTACAATGAGCAGTTCTTC. The chain is built from TRBV24-1 and TRBJ2-1; 7 bases agree with TRBD2. With V trimmed by 5 bases and J by 3 bases, 9 bases remained unmatched. Germline V gene lookup returns CDR1 KGHDR and CDR2 SFDVKD. The CDR3 contains 16 residues.

This clonotype was detected many times. The genes are TRBV20-1 and TRBJ2-1, with 8 nucleotides matching TRBD2. Germline loops: CDR1 DFQATT, CDR2 SNEGSKA (reference sequence). The CDR3 extends over 17 amino acids. Trimming removed 6 bases from V and 1 base from J; junction bases left unmatched: 14. CDR3 loop: CSAFSSGSYGSYNEQFF. The CDR3 bases are TGCAGTGCCTTTTCAAGCGGGAGCTATGGATCCTACAATGAGCAGTTCTTC.

This clonotype was detected ten times or more. The rearrangement uses TRBV12-3 or TRBV12-4 and TRBJ2-1, with 9 nucleotides matching TRBD2. The CDR3 sequence is 17 residues long. V lost 5 bases and J lost 10; bases outside the gene matches: 18. In DNA, the CDR3 is TGTGCCAGCAGTCCAATTACCGGGACTAGCTTTGTAACCGAGCAGTTCTTC. Amino acids: CASSPITGTSFVTEQFF.

This clonotype was counted a few times. J is TRBJ2-3 and V is TRBV10-2; 8 bases align to TRBD2. V gave up 6 bases and J gave up 1 base; unmatched junction bases: 9. CDR3 size: 16 residues. CDR1 is WSHSY and CDR2 is SAAADI in the germline V gene. The CDR3 sequence is CASRRTGLVGTDTQYF. For the CDR3, the DNA is TGCGCCAGCAGGAGGACGGGACTAGTGGGCACAGATACGCAGTATTTT.

Many counts were recorded for this clonotype. This rearrangement joins TRBV7-6 to TRBJ2-7; D unclear. Germline V gene data show CDR1 as SGHVS and CDR2 as FNYEAQ. Trimming removed 5 bases from V and 0 bases from J, with 8 bases in between. This CDR3 is 13 amino acids long. The CDR3 sequence: CASSDLSSYEQYF. CDR3 coding DNA: TGTGCCAGCAGCGACCTAAGCTCCTACGAGCAGTACTTC.

The table lists this clonotype with a few counts. V gene TRBV7-2 combines with J gene TRBJ2-3; D is undetermined. The CDR3 extends over 15 amino acids. V was shortened by 6 bases and J by 5 bases, with 18 bases between the two germline ends. Germline V gives CDR1 SGHTA, CDR2 FQGNSA. The DNA of the CDR3 is TGTGCCAGCAGTCCCTTGGCCGGCAACCTAGATACGCAGTATTTT. It codes for CASSPLAGNLDTQYF.

V is TRBV7-2 and J is TRBJ2-7; D not certain. Germline loops: CDR1 SGHTA, CDR2 FQGNSA. The CDR3 totals 14 residues. V was pared by 2 bases and J by 2 bases, with 10 bases between. The CDR3 nucleotides read TGTGCCAGCAGCTTAATCACAGCTACCTACGAGCAGTACTTC. Protein sequence: CASSLITATYEQYF.

The genes are TRBV6-5 and TRBJ2-5; 12 bases match TRBD2. Germline V gene lookup returns CDR1 MNHEY and CDR2 SVGAGI. The CDR3 sequence is 15 residues long. The J segment lost 9 bases and the V segment lost 0 bases, leaving 5 bases of the junction unmatched. The CDR3, as DNA: TGTGCCAGCAGTTACTCGGGCACTAGCGGGAGGTCCCAGTACTTC. Its protein is CASSYSGTSGRSQYF.

The rearrangement links TRBV11-2 to TRBJ2-2, with 9 bases lining up with TRBD2. V gave up 3 bases and J gave up 6 bases; unmatched junction bases: 14. The CDR3 is made up of 18 amino acids. The germline gives CDR1 SGHAT, CDR2 FQNNGV. CDR3 sequence: CASSFMGRGGRASGELFF. For the CDR3, the DNA is TGTGCCAGCAGCTTTATGGGCCGGGGCGGGAGGGCCTCCGGGGAGCTGTTTTTT.

This clonotype was observed a few times. The V and J genes are TRBV15 and TRBJ2-7; D is tentatively TRBD1 or TRBD2 (5 bases each). Germline CDR1 and CDR2: LNHNV and YYDKDF (reference sequence). The CDR3 has 13 amino acids. Trimming removed 6 bases from V and 6 bases from J, with 15 bases in between. Here the CDR3 DNA reads TGTGCCACCAGGGACCCCGGGGCCCCCGAGCAGTACTTC. Its translation is CATRDPGAPEQYF.

The table lists this clonotype with a few counts. This chain connects TRBV29-1 to TRBJ2-4; D is unclear. V gave up 1 base and J gave up 0 bases, with 4 bases separating them. CDR1 is SQVTM, CDR2 ANQGSEA, per germline. The CDR3 loop spans 13 amino acids. The DNA for the CDR3 is TGCAGCGTTGAAGTGGGAGCCAAAAACATTCAGTACTTC. This encodes CSVEVGAKNIQYF.

The chain uses TRBV29-1 and TRBJ2-3; 10 nucleotides agree with TRBD2. J gave up 2 bases and V 4 bases, and 21 bases lay outside the gene matches. Germline values: CDR1 SQVTM, CDR2 ANQGSEA. There are 20 residues in the CDR3. CDR3 residues: CSVAQYPRELAGFLTDTQYF. The CDR3 DNA follows: TGCAGCGTTGCGCAGTACCCCAGGGAACTAGCGGGATTCCTCACAGATACGCAGTATTTT.

J is TRBJ2-2 and V is TRBV2, with 9 bases matching TRBD2. The trim removed 9 bases at V and 5 bases at J, leaving 4 bases unmatched. CDR1 is SNHLY and CDR2 is FYNNEI in the germline V gene. The CDR3 runs 13 residues. The CDR3 bases are TGTGCCAGAGGACTAGCGCATACCGGGGAGCTGTTTTTT. Translation: CARGLAHTGELFF.

This clonotype has more than one count but fewer than ten. This rearrangement joins TRBV23-1 to TRBJ2-7; D possibly corresponds to TRBD1 (5 bases). TRBV23-1 is noted as an ORF with a role that remains uncertain. The germline V and J ends were trimmed by 3 bases and 3 bases, with 9 bases remaining between them. This CDR3 contains 13 residues. CDR3 protein: CASSHRQCYEQYF. The CDR3 coding sequence is TGCGCCAGCAGTCATAGACAGTGCTACGAGCAGTACTTC.

The chain is built from TRBV7-2 and TRBJ2-1; D unclear. Germline loops: CDR1 SGHTA, CDR2 FQGNSA. The V end lost 5 bases, the J end lost 0 bases, and 11 bases lay between the germline ends. This CDR3 spans 15 amino acids. This CDR3 reads CASSTYKSSYNEQFF. The CDR3 nucleotides read TGTGCCAGCAGCACCTACAAGAGCTCCTACAATGAGCAGTTCTTC.